This T cell receptor (beta chain) derives from a study of blood T cell repertoires in COVID-19 (dated by TCRdb to about 2020). Regarding the complete study: The collaborator samples originated in the United States, Italy and Spain and spanned the acute and convalescent phases of COVID-19. Samples came from the ongoing ImmuneRACE study (first 160 participants) plus 1,254 subjects from 6 global collaborators. The repertoires were released in a freely available public database intended as a resource for research on the immune response to SARS-CoV-2. The prospective study material was composed of cDNA or gDNA derived from T cells, B-cell-depleted T cells, or PBMCs. The sample metadata nearly always contained a de-identified subject ID, COVID-19 status, age in years and sex. Deeply sampled blood TCRbeta repertoires from subjects exposed to, actively infected with, or recovered from COVID-19 were included in the dataset. Where HLA class I and class II types were available, the types were taken from metadata supplied by the sample provider, not from assay-based typing. Beyond this particular receptor, the publication reports: How much clinical and demographic metadata was included differed by source and by participant, and the metadata was provided uncurated.

TCRbeta CDR3 regions were amplified from genomic DNA using the immunoSEQ Assay, a bias-controlled multiplex PCR. The source study handled its data this way. The number of nucleated cells in each sample was estimated by amplification of reference gene primers within the assay. To quantify the absolute abundance of each unique TCRbeta CDR3 rearrangement, sequence reads were collapsed and filtered. For each sample, productive Simpson clonality was calculated as the square root of Simpson's diversity index across productive rearrangements. TCRdb obtained this table from immuneACCESS and retained in-frame rearrangements with V and J assigned. These tables miss some clones; where compared with another copy, unresolved V genes account for less than half of the shortfall, and the remainder is unexplained. The D gene and trimming were derived from the DNA, and the V and J assignments and clone size from that table. The sample yields fewer than 400,000 clones; 85% were counted once. Around 1.9% of the sample comes from the top ten.

Enrolling through a virtual design, the prospective study's participants ranged in age from roughly 18 to 90 years and lived across more than 20 United States geographic areas. Cohort assignment in the prospective study relied on participant-reported clinical history from a screening survey and a study questionnaire. Exposed participants were defined as having been in contact with someone with a PCR-confirmed or clinician-diagnosed COVID-19 case within 2 weeks of study entry. Mobile phlebotomists in the prospective study collected whole blood, serum and a nasopharyngeal or oropharyngeal swab from every participant. Participants in the prospective study had the option to provide additional blood draws and questionnaires over a roughly two-month period. Blood samples from the prospective study were shipped frozen or at room temperature prior to DNA extraction. Its CDR3 holds 15 amino acids, cysteine through phenylalanine. Only CDR3 DNA remains: 45 bases, in frame from the first base. V ends up 5 bases short and J 2 bases short, with an unmatched junction base count of 8. CDR1 and CDR2 are drawn from the germline V gene: SGHRS, YFSETQ.

Comments on this clone: Its antigen is unknown. No base-level quality is on record; no much larger clone is a single base apart.

Specimen: PBMCs or T cells enriched from blood (not recorded which). Recombination linked TRBV5-1 to TRBJ2-7; 9 middle bases align to TRBD2. The TCR comes from a woman aged 25 to 39 who had been exposed to COVID-19. The sequenced DNA: TGCGCCAGCAGTAGGGCTAGCGGGGACACCTACGAGCAGTACTTC. This gives the protein CASSRASGDTYEQYF. Beyond the CDR3, the reference TRBV5-1 and TRBJ2-7 genes provide the residues; the full variable domain reads: KAGVTQTPRYLIKTRGQQVTLSCSPISGHRSVSWYQQTPGQGLQFLFEYFSETQRNKGNFPGRFSGRQFSNSRSEMNVSTLELGDSALYLCASSRASGDTYEQYFGPGTRLTVT.